A single sample is the source of the 20 T cell receptor beta chains below, sequenced in a study of T cell repertoires in cytomegalovirus infection. Antigen specificity for these receptors is unknown. TCRdb reprocessed the reads with MiXCR, giving one entry per CDR3 protein. The top ten clones hold less than 80% of a sample with around 100,000 distinct CDR3 sequences, roughly 39% of them seen once. Material: CD8+ T cells from cultured PBMCs, obtained from culture after CMV antigen stimulation. The receptor source for this set is a human donor in good health (CMV status not recorded). Some clones in this sample may be carry-over from other donors' samples.

This clonotype was seen many times. The rearrangement uses TRBV7-8 and TRBJ2-1; 8 bases map to TRBD1. CDR3 length equals 15 residues. Germline V lookup: CDR1 SGHVS, CDR2 FQNEAQ. After removal of 7 bases from V and 5 bases from J, the junction contained 10 bases not matched to a gene. The CDR3 reads CASTETGTGNNEQFF. As DNA, the CDR3 is TGTGCCAGCACCGAGACCGGGACAGGTAACAATGAGCAGTTCTTC.

This clonotype was seen a few times. This chain uses TRBV29-1 with TRBJ1-3; D may be TRBD1 (6 bases). This CDR3 is built from 16 residues. The germline CDR1 and CDR2 sequences are SQVTM and ANQGSEA. The V end was cut by 0 bases, the J end by 3 bases, with 15 bases between. Here the CDR3 reads CSVEEVAGGYGNTIYF. The CDR3 DNA follows: TGCAGCGTTGAAGAGGTTGCGGGGGGCTATGGAAACACCATATATTTT.

The chain has TRBV12-3 or TRBV12-4 and TRBJ2-1; 10 nucleotides match TRBD2. The CDR3 loop spans 16 amino acids. With 5 bases clipped from V and 8 bases from J, the junction kept 12 bases outside the gene matches. The CDR3 protein is CASSPGVSGGADEQFF. The CDR3 DNA follows: TGTGCCAGCAGTCCTGGCGTAAGCGGGGGGGCGGATGAGCAGTTCTTC.

The chain joins TRBV7-9 to TRBJ2-1; D is possibly TRBD1 (5 bases). The length of the CDR3 is 13 residues. Trimming shortened V by 2 bases and J by 7 bases, and 9 bases separated the two germline ends. CDR1 and CDR2 from the germline V gene are SEHNR and FQNEAQ (reference sequence). In nucleotides, the CDR3 is TGTGCCAGCAGCTTAAGGGGCGAGAATGAGCAGTTCTTC. It is translated as CASSLRGENEQFF.

The chain carries TRBV2 and TRBJ2-6; D remains ambiguous. CDR1 SNHLY and CDR2 FYNNEI come from the germline V gene. The CDR3 runs 13 residues. V was trimmed by 11 bases and J by 2 bases, leaving 10 bases between them. Written as DNA, the CDR3 is TGTGCCTTCTGGAAAACTGGGGCCAACGTCCTGACTTTC. Translating gives CAFWKTGANVLTF.

This clonotype was seen more than once but under ten times. The chain has TRBV7-2 and TRBJ2-7; D perhaps matches TRBD2 (6 bases). In germline, CDR1 is SGHTA, CDR2 FQGNSA. V was clipped by 5 bases and J by 4 bases, with 15 bases between them. The CDR3 is 14 residues long. The CDR3 is CASSPSGGAYEQYF. CDR3 sequence (DNA): TGTGCCAGCAGCCCGAGTGGCGGGGCATACGAGCAGTACTTC.

Only one count was recorded for this clonotype. This chain uses TRBV10-3 with TRBJ1-1; D remains ambiguous. The CDR3 length is 13 residues. The germline V gene encodes CDR1 ENHRY and CDR2 SYGVKD. Trimming left V 7 bases short and J 1 base short, with 10 bases between. CDR3 DNA sequence: TGTGCCATCAAGGTCGCTACGAACACTGAAGCTTTCTTT. It translates to CAIKVATNTEAFF.

This sequence joins TRBV7-2 and TRBJ2-3; a possible D gene is TRBD2 (7 bases). The CDR3 sequence is 14 residues long. V was shortened by 8 bases and J by 2 bases, with 14 bases between the two germline ends. Per the germline V gene, CDR1 is SGHTA and CDR2 is FQGNSA. The CDR3 sequence is CASPPGGLTDTQYF. Here the CDR3 DNA reads TGTGCCAGCCCTCCGGGGGGCCTCACAGATACGCAGTATTTT.

This chain uses TRBV7-9 with TRBJ1-6, with D unclear. Germline V lookup: CDR1 SEHNR, CDR2 FQNEAQ (reference sequence). The germline V and J ends were trimmed by 5 bases and 4 bases, with 9 bases remaining between them. The CDR3 is 14 residues long. CDR3 bases: TGTGCCAGCAGCCCCGACATTTATAATTCACCCCTCCACTTT. This translates into CASSPDIYNSPLHF.

This clonotype was seen only a few times. The chain uses TRBV14 and TRBJ1-1; D is ambiguous. The germline V and J ends were trimmed by 3 bases and 4 bases, with 9 bases remaining between them. The CDR3 spans 13 residues. Per the germline V gene, CDR1 is SGHDN and CDR2 is FVKESK. The CDR3 DNA reads as TGTGCCAGCAGCCAGAACAAGGGCACTGAAGCTTTCTTT. Translation: CASSQNKGTEAFF. The whole variable domain, remainder taken from reference TRBV14 and TRBJ1-1, is EAGVTQFPSHSVIEKGQTVTLRCDPISGHDNLYWYRRVMGKEIKFLLHFVKESKQDESGMPNNRFLAERTGGTYSTLKVQPAELEDSGVYFCASSQNKGTEAFFGQGTRLTVV.

This clonotype has more than one count but fewer than ten. The chain combines TRBV11-2 with TRBJ2-2; 8 nucleotides agree with TRBD2. This CDR3 contains 16 residues. Per germline, CDR1 SGHAT and CDR2 FQNNGV. J was trimmed by 6 bases and V by 6 bases; bases with no gene match: 12. The CDR3: CASSLFSGALAGELFF. The CDR3 DNA sequence: TGTGCCAGCAGTTTATTTAGCGGGGCGCTGGCCGGGGAGCTGTTTTTT.

This clonotype was observed at least ten times. This chain joins TRBV4-1 and TRBJ1-1; D ambiguous. The CDR3 has 19 amino acids. In germline, CDR1 is MGHRA, CDR2 YSYEKL. V shed 0 bases and J shed 1 base, with 21 bases lying between them. This CDR3 is CASSQDQYGSVGWNTEAFF. The CDR3 nucleotides read TGCGCCAGCAGCCAAGATCAATACGGGTCAGTCGGGTGGAACACTGAAGCTTTCTTT.

The V call is TRBV4-1, the J call TRBJ1-1; perhaps TRBD1 as D (5 bases). Trimming took 3 bases from V and 0 from J, leaving 17 bases between them. Looked up from germline, CDR1 is MGHRA and CDR2 is YSYEKL. This CDR3 has 17 residues. The CDR3 DNA reads TGCGCCAGCAGCCAGGGGGTAGTTGGTGCGATGAACACTGAAGCTTTCTTT. This sequence encodes CASSQGVVGAMNTEAFF.

This clonotype was detected ten times or more. This sequence joins TRBV14 and TRBJ2-7, with 9 positions matching TRBD2. The V and J ends lost 4 bases and 2 bases, in that order; junction bases with no gene match: 3. Germline loops: CDR1 SGHDN, CDR2 FVKESK. This CDR3 has 14 residues. Here the CDR3 reads CASSPSGATYEQYF. CDR3 bases: TGTGCCAGCAGCCCTAGCGGGGCCACCTACGAGCAGTACTTC.

Concerning this clonotype: A much larger clone lies a single base off, so this may be a read error. The chain combines TRBV27 with TRBJ2-7; TRBD1 matches 10 bases. CDR1 and CDR2 from the germline V gene are MNHEY and SMNVEV (reference sequence). V lost 5 bases, J lost 3 bases, and 1 base stayed unmatched. This CDR3 is 13 amino acids long. The CDR3 sequence is CASSRTGGYEQYF. CDR3 nucleotide sequence: TGTGCCAGCAGTAGGACAGGGGGCTACGAGCAGTACTTC.

As to this clonotype: The junction and the germline gene differ at one end; a read error may be behind it. V gene TRBV4-1 combines with J gene TRBJ2-5, with D tentatively TRBD2 (6 bases). Germline V gene sequence: CDR1 MGHRA, CDR2 YSYEKL. The CDR3 contains 16 residues. The CDR3: CASSQLLTRRGETQYF. The CDR3 bases are TGTGCCAGCAGCCAACTTTTAACACGGAGGGGAGAGACCCAGTACTTC.

The J gene is TRBJ1-2, the V gene TRBV2, with a possible D match to TRBD1 (6 bases). CDR1 is SNHLY, CDR2 FYNNEI, per germline. The CDR3 totals 17 residues. Trimming shortened V by 2 bases and J by 0 bases, and 16 bases separated the two germline ends. DNA for the CDR3: TGTGCCAGCAGTGAAAGGGCAGGGGCCGCCTCTAACTATGGCTACACCTTC. Encoded protein: CASSERAGAASNYGYTF.

By share, this clonotype ranks as large. The rearrangement links TRBV27 to TRBJ1-1; D might be TRBD1 (6 bases). CDR3 length: 17 amino acids. Germline V gene sequence: CDR1 MNHEY, CDR2 SMNVEV (reference sequence). Trimming took 2 bases from V and 4 from J, leaving 20 bases between them. The CDR3 sequence: CASSLGPWGGSGTEAFF. DNA for the CDR3: TGTGCCAGCAGTTTAGGGCCATGGGGGGGCTCTGGCACTGAAGCTTTCTTT.

Turning to this clonotype: A much larger clone is a single base away; this may be a read error. CDR3 protein: CASSLYQGDEQFF. The CDR3 DNA reads TGTGCCAGCAGCTTATATCAGGGAGATGAGCAGTTCTTC. The chain couples TRBV7-3 to TRBJ2-1; D is possibly TRBD1 or TRBD2 (5 bases each). Trimming removed 2 bases from V and 8 bases from J, with 10 bases in between. Germline lookup yields CDR1 SGHTA and CDR2 FQGTGA. CDR3 length equals 13 residues.

The J gene is TRBJ2-1, the V gene TRBV4-1, with TRBD2 identical over 8 bases. This CDR3 is 15 amino acids long. V was pared by 0 bases and J by 4 bases, with 2 bases of the junction left unmatched. Germline-derived CDR1 and CDR2 are MGHRA and YSYEKL. The CDR3 loop is CASSQEPSGYNEQFF. CDR3 coding DNA: TGCGCCAGCAGCCAAGAACCTAGCGGGTACAATGAGCAGTTCTTC.